The rows below give T cell receptor beta chains drawn from one sample of a study of STAT3 mutations in large granular lymphocyte leukemia. Produced via immunoSEQ multiplex PCR; TCRdb's table is partial and in-frame only. The sample lists around 33,000 clones, 70% to 80% occurring once. Input material: peripheral blood mononuclear cells. The receptors were gathered from a woman aged 50 to 65 with T-cell large granular lymphocyte leukemia. Some clones in this sample may be carry-over from other donors' samples. Both conserved end residues are part of each CDR3. The D gene is left open where the match is weak. Clone size is shown for a subset of rows, as once, few, many or a class of expanded clone.

D gene	V gene	clone size	J gene	CDR3 protein	CDR3 DNA
-	TRBV7-9	-	TRBJ2-1	CASSFLREQFF	TGTGCCAGCAGCTTTCTAAGGGAGCAGTTCTTC
-	TRBV18	-	TRBJ2-3	CASSPNPGSTDTQYF	TGTGCCAGCTCACCAAATCCGGGGAGCACAGATACGCAGTATTTT
-	TRBV20-1	-	TRBJ1-2	CSARDQLGYTF	TGCAGTGCTAGAGATCAATTAGGCTACACCTTC
-	TRBV13	-	TRBJ2-1	CASSFRQLNEQFF	TGTGCCAGCAGCTTCAGACAGCTCAATGAGCAGTTCTTC
TRBD1	TRBV6-5	-	TRBJ2-7	CASSYEATGPFYEQYF	TGTGCCAGCAGTTACGAGGCGACAGGGCCCTTTTACGAGCAGTACTTC
-	TRBV7-2	few	TRBJ1-2	CASSLGGPGYTF	TGTGCCAGCAGCTTAGGAGGGCCCGGCTACACCTTC
-	TRBV7-9	few	TRBJ2-2	CASSSARGTQRWATGELFF	TGTGCCAGCAGCTCCGCCAGAGGGACACAGAGGTGGGCCACCGGGGAGCTGTTTTTT
TRBD2	TRBV18	-	TRBJ2-3	CASSPTAGGSTDTQYF	TGTGCCAGCTCACCGACAGCGGGAGGGAGCACAGATACGCAGTATTTT
TRBD1	TRBV11-2	once	TRBJ1-1	CASSWDSMNTEAFF	TGTGCCAGCAGCTGGGACAGTATGAACACTGAAGCTTTCTTT
-	TRBV5-1	few	TRBJ1-1	CASSLQAHTEAFF	TGCGCCAGCAGCTTGCAGGCCCACACTGAAGCTTTCTTT
TRBD1	TRBV6-5	-	TRBJ1-5	CASSPTGGAGQPQHF	TGTGCCAGCAGTCCTACAGGGGGCGCCGGCCAGCCCCAGCATTTT
-	TRBV4-1	-	TRBJ2-7	CASSQERGGAYEQYF	TGCGCCAGCAGCCAAGAAAGGGGGGGCGCCTACGAGCAGTACTTC
-	TRBV30	-	TRBJ2-3	CAWSGSLTDTQYF	TGTGCCTGGAGTGGCTCACTCACAGATACGCAGTATTTT
TRBD1	TRBV7-9	-	TRBJ1-1	CASTLQGMNTEAFF	TGTGCCAGCACCCTACAGGGGATGAACACTGAAGCTTTCTTT
-	TRBV7-8	few	TRBJ1-1	CASSPGATNTEAFF	TGTGCCAGCTCACCAGGGGCTACAAACACTGAAGCTTTCTTT
TRBD1	TRBV19	once	TRBJ1-3	CASSIDWGTGSGNTIYF	TGTGCCAGTAGTATAGATTGGGGGACAGGCTCTGGAAACACCATATATTTT
TRBD2	TRBV6-6	-	TRBJ2-1	CASRRPSGNSYNEQFF	TGTGCCAGCCGCCGACCTAGCGGTAACTCCTACAATGAGCAGTTCTTC
TRBD2	TRBV18	-	TRBJ2-7	CASSRRTSGGYEQYF	TGTGCCAGCTCACGGAGGACTAGCGGAGGCTACGAGCAGTACTTC
-	TRBV4-1	-	TRBJ2-7	CASSQGVQGREQYF	TGCGCCAGCAGCCAAGGGGTCCAGGGGCGCGAGCAGTACTTC
TRBD2	TRBV25-1	-	TRBJ2-1	CASSGPGLAHSSYNEQFF	TGTGCCAGCAGTGGACCGGGACTAGCGCATAGCTCCTACAATGAGCAGTTCTTC
TRBD1	TRBV12-5	-	TRBJ2-3	CASGLGPGQGNAQYF	TGTGCTAGTGGTTTGGGGCCGGGACAGGGGAACGCGCAGTATTTT
-	TRBV5-8	-	TRBJ1-5	CASSLGKGSQPQHF	TGTGCCAGCAGCTTGGGAAAGGGATCACAGCCCCAGCATTTT
-	TRBV5-6	-	TRBJ2-2	CASSFVVRNTGELFF	TGTGCCAGCAGCTTCGTTGTCAGGAACACCGGGGAGCTGTTTTTT
TRBD1	TRBV6-6	-	TRBJ2-7	CASSYRQGTITPEQYF	TGTGCCAGCAGTTACCGACAGGGTACGATCACTCCCGAGCAGTACTTC
-	TRBV18	-	TRBJ1-5	CASSLLTPGGSNQPQHF	TGTGCCAGCTCACTACTGACACCCGGAGGATCCAATCAGCCCCAGCATTTT
TRBD1	TRBV25-1	-	TRBJ2-1	CASSEGDRYYNEQFF	TGTGCCAGCAGTGAAGGGGACAGGTACTACAATGAGCAGTTCTTC
TRBD2	TRBV5-1	-	TRBJ2-5	CASSLGGGETQYF	TGCGCCAGCAGCTTGGGGGGGGGTGAGACCCAGTACTTC
-	TRBV19	-	TRBJ2-7	CASSPTWQYEQYF	TGTGCCAGTAGTCCCACCTGGCAGTACGAGCAGTACTTC
-	TRBV4-1	-	TRBJ1-5	CASSQDGGTAYSNQPQHF	TGCGCCAGCAGCCAAGATGGGGGGACCGCCTATAGCAATCAGCCCCAGCATTTT
-	TRBV6-5	-	TRBJ2-7	CASSYTKTGRKGEQYF	TGTGCCAGCAGTTACACAAAGACAGGACGGAAAGGGGAGCAGTACTTC
-	TRBV27	-	TRBJ1-1	CASSLSWGKTEAFF	TGTGCCAGCAGTTTATCGTGGGGGAAGACTGAAGCTTTCTTT
-	TRBV13	-	TRBJ2-7	CASSFGLGSSYEQYF	TGTGCCAGCAGCTTTGGCCTAGGCAGCTCCTACGAGCAGTACTTC
TRBD1	TRBV4-3	-	TRBJ2-7	CASSLNPGTASREQYF	TGCGCCAGCAGCCTTAACCCCGGGACAGCGAGCAGGGAGCAGTACTTC
TRBD2	TRBV4-3	-	TRBJ2-7	CASSQDLTSGSAYEQYF	TGCGCCAGCAGCCAAGATCTGACTAGCGGGAGTGCCTACGAGCAGTACTTC
-	TRBV5-1	-	TRBJ2-1	CASSLAPLGGGESNEQFF	TGCGCCAGCAGCTTGGCTCCTCTGGGAGGGGGCGAAAGTAATGAGCAGTTCTTC
-	TRBV5-1	-	TRBJ2-3	CASSLQERGDTQYF	TGCGCCAGCAGCTTACAGGAACGGGGAGATACGCAGTATTTT
-	TRBV12-5	-	TRBJ2-5	CASGFGRTPIETQYF	TGTGCTAGTGGTTTTGGTAGGACTCCGATAGAGACCCAGTACTTC
TRBD2	TRBV5-6	few	TRBJ2-7	CASSSSRGGSYEQYF	TGTGCCAGCAGCTCCTCCCGGGGGGGCTCCTACGAGCAGTACTTC
TRBD2	TRBV5-4	-	TRBJ2-7	CASSFRTSGSYEQYF	TGTGCCAGCAGCTTCAGGACTAGCGGGAGCTACGAGCAGTACTTC
TRBD2	TRBV18	-	TRBJ2-3	CASSPLPVLAGSTDTQYF	TGTGCCAGCTCACCACTTCCGGTGCTAGCGGGAAGCACAGATACGCAGTATTTT
-	TRBV27	few	TRBJ1-1	CASSLKASGLREAFF	TGTGCCAGCAGTTTAAAGGCAAGCGGGCTCCGAGAAGCTTTCTTT
TRBD1	TRBV7-2	-	TRBJ1-2	CASSSGQGYGYTF	TGTGCCAGCAGCTCGGGACAGGGTTATGGCTACACCTTC
-	TRBV5-1	-	TRBJ2-5	CASRMAETQYF	TGCGCCAGCAGAATGGCGGAGACCCAGTACTTC
-	TRBV18	-	TRBJ2-2	CASSPTTASSITGELFF	TGTGCCAGCTCACCGACTACGGCTTCATCCATCACCGGGGAGCTGTTTTTT
-	TRBV2	medium-sized	TRBJ1-5	CASGEINQPQHF	TGTGCCAGCGGGGAGATCAATCAGCCCCAGCATTTT
TRBD1	TRBV5-4	-	TRBJ1-4	CASRDGEGQINEKLFF	TGTGCCAGCAGAGACGGGGAGGGACAGATAAATGAAAAACTGTTTTTT
TRBD2	TRBV28	once	TRBJ2-7	CASSLGTSGRSYEQYF	TGTGCCAGCAGTCTAGGGACTAGCGGGAGGTCCTACGAGCAGTACTTC
-	TRBV15	-	TRBJ2-7	CATSPDPRDEQYF	TGTGCCACCAGCCCTGACCCCAGGGACGAGCAGTACTTC
-	TRBV7-7	-	TRBJ2-5	CASSLAPAFRGVGETQYF	TGTGCTAGCAGCTTAGCCCCGGCCTTTAGGGGGGTTGGAGAGACCCAGTACTTC
TRBD1	TRBV18	once	TRBJ1-2	CASSQGQTYGYTF	TGTGCCAGCTCACAGGGACAGACATATGGCTACACCTTC
-	TRBV9	few	TRBJ2-5	CASSVGSGNGLETQYF	TGTGCCAGCAGCGTAGGGTCAGGGAATGGCTTGGAGACCCAGTACTTC
TRBD2	TRBV6-1	once	TRBJ2-7	CASIVGGTYEQYF	TGTGCCAGCATCGTGGGGGGGACCTACGAGCAGTACTTC
TRBD1	TRBV19	once	TRBJ1-5	CASLGTANQPQHF	TGTGCCAGCCTCGGGACAGCTAATCAGCCCCAGCATTTT
-	TRBV7-2	-	TRBJ2-7	CASSLVANYEQYF	TGTGCCAGCAGCCTGGTAGCGAATTACGAGCAGTACTTC
TRBD2	TRBV5-6	-	TRBJ2-7	CASSLGGRAGYEQYF	TGTGCCAGCAGCTTGGGCGGGAGGGCCGGTTACGAGCAGTACTTC
TRBD2	TRBV4-3	medium-sized	TRBJ2-1	CASSQVVGQLGGNEQFF	TGCGCCAGCAGCCAAGTAGTAGGCCAACTCGGGGGGAATGAGCAGTTCTTC
-	TRBV18	-	TRBJ1-1	CASSPGLNTEAFF	TGTGCCAGCTCACCAGGGTTGAACACTGAAGCTTTCTTT